The rows below give T cell receptor beta chains drawn from one sample of a study of shared clonotypes between healthy human individuals. Sequencing used immunoSEQ multiplex PCR; TCRdb keeps in-frame clones, though not all of them. The sample yields millions of clones, more than 90% seen once. Sample: naive CD4+ T cells sorted from blood. These receptors were taken from a man aged 18 to 30 in good health. Both conserved end residues are part of each CDR3. D genes are given only for firm matches. Some rows have no size entry. The others give once, few or many, or a class for an expanded clone.

abundance,d_gene,j_gene,v_gene,CDR3nt,CDR3aa
few,NA,TRBJ2-7,TRBV19,TGTGCCAGTCGGGGAGGGCAGGGGATTGGCGAGCAGTACTTC,CASRGGQGIGEQYF
NA,NA,TRBJ2-5,TRBV5-4,TGTGCCAGCAGCTTGGTTGTCGGGTCTCAAGAGACCCAGTACTTC,CASSLVVGSQETQYF
NA,TRBD1,TRBJ1-6,TRBV4-1,TGCGCCAGCAGCCAGGGACAGGGTAGGGCCCTCCACTTT,CASSQGQGRALHF
NA,NA,TRBJ1-1,TRBV19,TGTGCCAGTAGTATAAGTAACGGGTGGGGTGAAGCTTTCTTT,CASSISNGWGEAFF
NA,TRBD2,TRBJ2-1,TRBV9,TGTGCCAGCAGCGTAGGGGGTAGCGGGAGTATTGAGCAGTTCTTC,CASSVGGSGSIEQFF
few,NA,TRBJ1-5,TRBV6-5,TGTGCCACCCGAGGGGGTAGCAATCAGCCCCAGCATTTT,CATRGGSNQPQHF
NA,TRBD1,TRBJ2-1,TRBV5-8,TGTGCCAGCAGCTTGTACAGGGGCTCCTACAATGAGCAGTTCTTC,CASSLYRGSYNEQFF
NA,NA,TRBJ1-4,TRBV30,TGTGCCTGGATGGTTCAAGCAACTAATGAAAAACTGTTTTTT,CAWMVQATNEKLFF
NA,TRBD2,TRBJ2-3,TRBV5-1,TGCGCCAGCAGTCAACCTAGCGGTAGCACAGATACGCAGTATTTT,CASSQPSGSTDTQYF
NA,TRBD1,TRBJ2-3,TRBV7-2,TGTGCCAGCAGCCCCCGGGACAGGGGAAGATTGGCAGATACGCAGTATTTT,CASSPRDRGRLADTQYF
few,NA,TRBJ1-5,TRBV6-5,TGTGCCAGCAGTTATGGGGGCAATCAGCCCCAGCATTTT,CASSYGGNQPQHF
once,TRBD1,TRBJ1-4,TRBV7-9,TGTGCCAGCAGCTCGGGACAGCCTAATGAAAAACTGTTTTTT,CASSSGQPNEKLFF
few,NA,TRBJ1-4,TRBV28,TGTGCCAGCAGTTTAGTCAGTAAGGGTGAAAAACTGTTTTTT,CASSLVSKGEKLFF
NA,TRBD1,TRBJ2-7,TRBV6-5,TGTGCCAGCAGACCACCGGGACAGGGTGTCAAGCAGTACTTC,CASRPPGQGVKQYF
NA,NA,TRBJ1-2,TRBV6-5,TGTGCCAGCAGGTCGAGGGGTGATGGCTACACCTTC,CASRSRGDGYTF
few,NA,TRBJ1-4,TRBV6-6,TGTGCCAGCAACCCTAAGGGTGGCAAACTGTTTTTT,CASNPKGGKLFF